This section outlines one T cell receptor beta chain sequence together with its context. Its antigen is currently not known. No per-base quality is available; no much larger clone lies one base away. This entry is derived from a study of naive and memory T cell subsets (dated by TCRdb to 2015 to 2018). Turning to the overall study: Sorted naive and memory T cell subsets from peripheral blood were analyzed in the study using a UMI-based, open-source pipeline for TCR alpha and beta sequencing. The results of the functional CMV T cell responses matched the IgG serology results in every case. RNA was DNase-treated and reverse transcribed with TCR constant-region primers, mostly using SuperScript III. What the work shows at the level of the full study, not this receptor alone: The repertoire findings for the naive and memory subsets could not be validated, as no ground truth was available. Following error correction, more than 95% of naive TCR sequences occurred only once, which made naive abundance distributions much steeper than those of memory subsets. TCR abundance followed a power law with an exponent that was different for naive and memory subsets but consistent across the three individuals. In both CD4 and CD8 cells, a rise in Gini index and a fall in Shannon and inverse Simpson diversity were observed from naive through CM, EM and EMRA. A few larger clonotypes were present in naive repertoires, particularly the CD8 repertoires, and these clonotypes were possibly memory cells re-expressing CD45RA. RNA-based TCR counts may be affected by expression changes linked to T cell activation and differentiation. Single alpha or beta chain sequences, rather than paired alpha/beta receptors, were used to define clonotypes.

Looking up the germline V gene (reference sequence) yields CDR1 LGHDT and CDR2 YNNKEL. V lost 4 bases and J lost 1 base; the stretch between them is 11 bases long. The CDR3 goes from the cysteine to the phenylalanine over 15 residues. Only CDR3 DNA is held: 45 bases, read in frame from base 1. Separate amplification of TCR alpha and beta chain libraries was performed from the second PCR step onward. Donor CMV status was determined by IFNgamma production from CD4+ T cells after overnight stimulation of fresh PBMCs with CMV viral lysate. Using Miltenyi beads, CD4 T cells were first positively selected, and CD8 T cells were then positively selected from the CD4-negative fraction. Cells were stained for CD3, CD4, CD8, CD45RA, CD27 and a live/dead dye and were sorted on a BD Aria II into four subsets based on CD45RA and CD27. A few healthy volunteers provided blood, and the blood of each volunteer was split into CD4 and CD8 T cells and then into four differentiation subsets. About 120 ml of peripheral blood was taken from each donor, and PBMC were separated by density-gradient centrifugation on Ficoll-Paque PLUS. Sorted cells were lysed in RLT buffer, after which RNA was extracted using a Qiagen RNeasy kit and stored at -80 degrees C.

The receptor library was made with UMI-ligation and nested PCR. To cover both TRBC1 and TRBC2, the beta constant-region primer consisted of an equimolar mix of two oligonucleotides. Four rounds of PCR, combining the SP2 primer with nested alpha and beta constant-region primers, were used to amplify the ligated cDNA. A single-stranded oligonucleotide containing the SP2 primer and a 12-nucleotide UMI was joined to the 3' end of the cDNA by T4 RNA ligase 1. The ligation reaction was kept at 16 degrees C for about 18-24 hours. To avoid over-amplification, PCR2 was usually performed as a SYBR Green qPCR and halted once a predetermined threshold was reached. Every purification after the first one was done using Agencourt AMPure XP magnetic beads. Libraries were quantified by Qubit and checked on a TapeStation, with a main peak expected near 650 bp. Pooled libraries were sequenced on an Illumina MiSeq using v2 2x251 paired-end kits, and typically about 0.95-2.3 million reads were obtained per sample. Each sample was pooled at 3.5 to 5 nM, and about 4.5-8% PhiX was included to help cluster recognition. From the authors' description of their analysis: Using tag matching that tolerated one base-pair mismatch, Decombinator assigned V and J genes to FASTQ reads that had been processed by Demultiplexor. By using UMIs, Collapsinator corrected both sequencing errors and the frequency errors caused by PCR heterogeneity. CDR3Translator translated TCRs and extracted CDR3s from the conserved cysteine to the FGXG phenylalanine, flagging non-productive sequences. Gini, Shannon entropy and inverse Simpson indices were computed after subsampling the repertoires to the same number of UMI-defined TCRs. Clonotype abundance distributions were fitted to a power law by maximum likelihood within the linear range. When run on a single naive CD8 sample, MIGEC and the pipeline yielded similar UMI counts, similar unique TCR numbers and similar clonal distributions. In one analysis, naive TCRs also found in any memory subset of the same donor were removed from the naive repertoire. A set of several thousand CMV-associated CDR3 sequences, compiled from VDJdb and a published dataset, was used to search the repertoires. The public reads were reanalyzed by TCRdb: fastp trimming at Q25, MiXCR alignment, in-frame beta chains only. Rows merge per CDR3 protein into single entries with the most common DNA and genes. The V and J calls come from TCRdb's annotation, not from the publication. A total of some 110,000 distinct CDR3 sequences appear in this sample, roughly 14% of them only once. The ten top clones hold approximately 2.8% of the sample.

In this chain, TRBV3-1 is recombined with TRBJ1-5; the D gene is possibly TRBD1, with 6 bases matching. This receptor was taken from a human donor in good health. Sequencing input: naive CD8+ T cells from blood. Per the publication, the cell subset or site label means: naive T cells, CD45RA high CD27+. The encoded CDR3 is CASSPTGISNQPQHF. The DNA is TGTGCCAGCAGCCCGACAGGAATAAGCAATCAGCCCCAGCATTTT.